The sequence of this T cell receptor beta chain was determined in a study of T cells after yellow fever vaccination. Study information: Fractions of limited cellularity were prepared by means of SMART-Seq v4 Ultra Low Input.

Broader study findings: Abundant bulk-derived clonotypes could contaminate FACS-sorted repertoires. Most clones from primary vaccination were detected again post-booster (about 95% CD4, 88% CD8).

The sample holds a few counts of this clonotype. Its target is unknown. 5'RACE template switching added a universal primer site and UMIs to TCR cDNA. TCRdb ran MiXCR on the 5' RACE reads and lists one entry per CDR3 protein. This sample yields tens of thousands of distinct CDR3 sequences, of which just under 8% are seen a single time; roughly two fifths belongs to the top ten. The CDR3 runs to 14 residues. J lost 3 bases, V lost 7 bases, and 8 bases had no gene match. Germline V CDR1 and CDR2: MNHNS, SASEGT. The sample was CD8+ T cells sorted from PBMCs, taken on the day of the yellow fever booster vaccination. The sequence came from a man aged 25 to 40 who received the YFV17D yellow fever vaccine. The chain has TRBV6-1 and TRBJ2-7; 8 bases are shared with TRBD1. CDR3 sequence: CASTLDRAYYEQYF. In nucleotides, the CDR3 is TGTGCCAGCACCCTGGACAGGGCCTACTACGAGCAGTACTTC.